This TCR beta chain was recovered during a study of metastatic and nonmetastatic thyroid tumors. Study-wide context: The authors compared repertoires across blood and tumor or nodule tissue from malignant and benign thyroid patients.

Study-wide points: TCR beta diversity was reportedly significantly higher in malignant thyroid tumors than benign nodules, in blood and tumor.

All patients were treatment-naive before thyroid surgery. As handled by the study authors: A distant-metastasis classifier for papillary thyroid cancer was built using CDR3 differences across clinicopathological groups. TCRdb re-analyzed the PCR reads using MiXCR. None of the V and J calls come from the authors' own analysis; TCRdb made them. The sample has 35,000 to 50,000 clones; 20% to 25% are singletons. At least ten counts were recorded for this clone. Its target is not known. The receptor was isolated from a female donor with papillary thyroid cancer or a benign thyroid nodule (not recorded which). Some clones in this sample may be carry-over from other donors' samples. Sequencing was done on a sample of tumor tissue.

CDR3 bases: TGTGCCAGCAGATTCGACAGTATCAATCAGCCCCAGCATTTT. Its translation: CASRFDSINQPQHF. The J gene is TRBJ1-5, the V gene TRBV2; TRBD1 might be the D (5 bases). Germline-derived CDR1 and CDR2 are SNHLY and FYNNEI. CDR3 length: 14 residues. Trimming left V 6 bases short and J 3 bases short, with 12 bases between.